This T cell receptor (beta chain) is drawn from a study of technical replicates of blood from a handful of donors. V was trimmed by 6 bases and J by 0 bases, leaving 6 bases between them. Germline CDR1 MNHEY, CDR2 SVGAGI. This CDR3 spans 13 amino acids. Repertoires were generated with immunoSEQ multiplex PCR, while TCRdb's copy carries only in-frame clones and drops some. The sample comprises under 85,000 clones, 85% to 95% of which are singletons, and around 0.4% rests with the top ten. The TCR sequence derives from a human donor in good health. The chain employs TRBV6-5 and TRBJ1-3; D gene unclear. The specimen sequenced was T cells isolated from PBMCs. In DNA form, the CDR3 reads TGTGCCAGCAGGACGGGCTCTGGAAACACCATATATTTT. Translation: CASRTGSGNTIYF.